A single sample is the source of the 3 T cell receptor beta chains below, sequenced in a study of CD8 T cells in ankylosing spondylitis (dated by TCRdb to about 2017). What the research found in general, with its limitations: A TCR beta motif made up of about eight highly homologous amino acid variants appeared to be characteristic of blood from ankylosing spondylitis patients.

The library was prepared using 5' RACE. Instrument used: Illumina HiSeq 2500. TCRdb took the public reads, trimmed them with fastp at Q25, ran MiXCR for clone calling and kept in-frame beta chains. Every CDR3 protein is listed once, alongside the most common genes and DNA of its rows. This sample has about 220,000 distinct CDR3 sequences in its table, and just under 7.5% of those were observed once. The ten largest clones add up to 12% to 15% of the sample. These receptors have no known antigen. Sequencing was performed on blood, either unsorted or a sorted T cell fraction (not recorded which). These receptors were obtained from a male donor with ankylosing spondylitis.

In this sample, this clonotype turned up many times. The rearrangement links TRBV6-1 to TRBJ2-6; D is undetermined. The CDR3 covers 14 residues. V lost 3 bases and J lost 0, with 3 bases in between. Germline V gene data show CDR1 as MNHNS and CDR2 as SASEGT. This chain's CDR3 is CASSDNSGANVLTF. CDR3 DNA sequence: TGTGCCAGCAGTGACAACTCTGGGGCCAACGTCCTGACTTTC.

This clonotype appeared many times. This chain uses TRBV4-3 with TRBJ1-3; 7 bases align to TRBD1. The germline CDR1 and CDR2 sequences are LGHNA and YSLEER. This CDR3 comprises 17 residues. J gave up 4 bases and V 4 bases, and 13 bases lay outside the gene matches. The CDR3 region is CASSRILGQAGGNTIYF. As DNA, the CDR3 is TGCGCCAGCAGCCGAATCCTCGGACAGGCCGGAGGAAACACCATATATTTT.

The table lists this clonotype with many counts. The V call is TRBV29-1, the J call TRBJ1-2; D possibly corresponds to TRBD1 (5 bases). The length of the CDR3 is 16 residues. In germline, CDR1 is SQVTM, CDR2 ANQGSEA. V dropped 1 base and J dropped 3 bases, with 18 bases sitting between them. The CDR3 loop is CSVEGPQRGRDYGYTF. The CDR3 DNA is TGCAGCGTTGAAGGGCCCCAAAGAGGCAGGGACTATGGCTACACCTTC.